This T cell receptor (beta chain) comes out of a study of identical twins. A universal primer site was created by template switching, with the cDNA bearing unique molecular identifiers. MiXCR was run by TCRdb on the 5' RACE reads, yielding one entry per CDR3 protein. The sample consists of approximately 700,000 distinct CDR3 sequences, 5.5% to 6.5% of them appearing once. CDR3 length: 12 amino acids. V lost 2 bases and J 2 bases, leaving 6 bases between the germline ends. The V gene's germline CDR1 is DFQATT and CDR2 SNEGSKA (reference sequence). Healthy Caucasians, and only they, were the donors. Study-level points and caveats: Conclusions rested on cross-sectional statistics rather than following the same donors. Cord blood's abundant beta clonotypes had fewer insertions, unlike memory repertoires.

This clonotype was counted at least ten times. Its antigen is still unknown. The sequencing sample was made of naive T cells sorted from blood. The rearrangement uses TRBV20-1 and TRBJ1-2; no clear D. The TCR comes from a man between 18 and 35 years old in good health. Here the CDR3 reads CSARQENYGYTF. CDR3 in DNA: TGCAGTGCTAGACAAGAAAACTATGGCTACACCTTC.